The subject of this entry is one TCR beta chain. Its antigen is currently unknown. The sample comes from a study of cytomegalovirus exposure and HLA in healthy donors. Notes on the study in general: Later analysis suggested links between common viral pathogens and several top significant clusters. As was reported, the HLA-A and HLA-B alleles of most subjects were accurately predicted from TCR beta sequences.

Amplification used 60 Vbeta primers and 13 Jbeta primers. The data were produced by immunoSEQ multiplex PCR, yet TCRdb's version contains in-frame clones alone and is incomplete. The repertoire holds 150,000 to 200,000 clones, with about four fifths as singletons. Germline lookup yields CDR1 LGHNA and CDR2 YSLEER. The ends were cut back, 0 bases at V and 3 bases at J, with 17 bases in the middle. The CDR3 is made up of 17 amino acids. Specimen: PBMCs. The chain couples TRBV4-3 to TRBJ1-1; D unresolved. The sequence derives from a woman under 40 in good health and CMV-seropositive. The CDR3 sequence is CASSQELAGSRDTEAFF. CDR3 bases: TGCGCCAGCAGCCAAGAGCTAGCAGGATCTAGGGACACTGAAGCTTTCTTT.